These T cell receptor beta chains were read from a single sample in a study of shared clonotypes between healthy human individuals. Using immunoSEQ multiplex PCR, the repertoire was profiled, and TCRdb retains in-frame clones only, with some absent. The table includes around 1.6 million clones, nearly 99% detected once. Material: naive CD4+ T cells sorted from blood. These receptors were collected from a young man in good health. The CDR3 runs from the conserved cysteine through the conserved F or W. D genes are given only for firm matches.

TRBV5-1,TRBJ2-7,TRBD2,CASSRGAGDYEQYF,TGCGCCAGCAGCCGTGGGGCGGGGGACTACGAGCAGTACTTC
TRBV6-6,TRBJ2-1,.,CASSYGGGNEQFF,TGTGCCAGCAGTTACGGGGGCGGAAATGAGCAGTTCTTC
TRBV27,TRBJ1-1,.,CASRRGTLTEAFF,TGTGCCAGCCGACGGGGGACACTCACTGAAGCTTTCTTT
TRBV5-1,TRBJ2-7,.,CASSGTGPSYEQYF,TGCGCCAGCAGCGGAACAGGGCCATCCTACGAGCAGTACTTC
TRBV30,TRBJ2-7,TRBD1,CAWRNSGQGTYEQYF,TGTGCCTGGAGAAACAGCGGACAGGGCACCTACGAGCAGTACTTC
TRBV10-3,TRBJ2-7,TRBD1,CAIKKGQGLYEQYF,TGTGCCATCAAAAAGGGACAGGGTCTCTACGAGCAGTACTTC
TRBV7-2,TRBJ2-2,.,CASSLGLGDTGELFF,TGTGCCAGCAGCTTGGGACTGGGGGACACCGGGGAGCTGTTTTTT
TRBV19,TRBJ1-3,.,CATDGGLQKRNTIYF,TGTGCCACTGACGGGGGACTCCAGAAGAGAAACACCATATATTTT
TRBV28,TRBJ1-2,.,CASSQQGPGYTF,TGTGCCAGCAGCCAGCAGGGGCCTGGCTACACCTTC
TRBV4-3,TRBJ2-5,.,CASSQDPNRGGPQYF,TGCGCCAGCAGCCAAGATCCTAACCGCGGAGGGCCCCAGTACTTC
TRBV2,TRBJ2-2,.,CASDGVGTGELFF,TGTGCCAGCGATGGGGTCGGGACCGGGGAGCTGTTTTTT
TRBV7-7,TRBJ2-1,TRBD2,CASSFSQIAKLAGYDNEQFF,TGTGCTAGCAGCTTTAGTCAGATCGCCAAACTAGCGGGATACGACAATGAGCAGTTCTTC
TRBV10-1,TRBJ2-2,.,CASRAGANTGELFF,TGCGCCAGCAGGGCCGGAGCGAACACCGGGGAGCTGTTTTTT
TRBV28,TRBJ2-5,TRBD1,CASSRQGLVELQETQYF,TGTGCCAGCAGTCGACAGGGTTTGGTTGAACTCCAAGAGACCCAGTACTTC
TRBV19,TRBJ2-2,TRBD2,CASSGLAGVSGELFF,TGTGCCAGTAGTGGACTAGCGGGAGTTTCCGGGGAGCTGTTTTTT
TRBV5-4,TRBJ2-2,TRBD1,CASSPRTGRTGELFF,TGTGCCAGCAGCCCGAGGACAGGGCGCACCGGGGAGCTGTTTTTT
TRBV7-6,TRBJ2-1,.,CASSFEALAYNEQFF,TGTGCCAGCAGCTTTGAGGCCTTGGCCTACAATGAGCAGTTCTTC
TRBV5-4,TRBJ2-2,TRBD2,CASSPGLAGATGELFF,TGTGCCAGCAGCCCCGGACTAGCGGGAGCCACCGGGGAGCTGTTTTTT
TRBV11-2,TRBJ2-7,TRBD1,CASSYHRGNYEQYF,TGTGCCAGCAGCTACCACAGGGGAAACTACGAGCAGTACTTC
TRBV7-9,TRBJ2-1,.,CASTNQGGIYNEQFF,TGTGCCAGCACCAACCAGGGGGGGATCTACAATGAGCAGTTCTTC